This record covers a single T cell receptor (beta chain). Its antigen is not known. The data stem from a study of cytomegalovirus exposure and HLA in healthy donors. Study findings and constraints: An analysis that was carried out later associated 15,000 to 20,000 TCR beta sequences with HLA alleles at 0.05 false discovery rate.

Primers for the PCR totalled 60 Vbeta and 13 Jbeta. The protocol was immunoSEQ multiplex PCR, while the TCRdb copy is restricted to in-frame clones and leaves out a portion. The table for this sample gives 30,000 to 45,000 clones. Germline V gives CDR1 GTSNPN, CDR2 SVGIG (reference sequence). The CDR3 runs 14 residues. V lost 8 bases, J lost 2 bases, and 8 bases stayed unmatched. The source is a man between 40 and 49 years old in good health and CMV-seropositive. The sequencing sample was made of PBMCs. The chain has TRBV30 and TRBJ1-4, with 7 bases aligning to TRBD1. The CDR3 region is CAGGSGGTNEKLFF. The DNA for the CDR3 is TGTGCCGGGGGGTCAGGGGGTACTAATGAAAAACTGTTTTTT.